One and the same sample provided the 9 T cell receptor beta chains below, sequenced in a study of T cells in Graves' hyperthyroidism and ophthalmopathy. Amplified TCR beta CDR3 regions came from RNA transcripts. Primed by the HTBI set, a first-round RT-PCR was run on the TCR CDR3. TCRdb called the multiplex PCR reads again in MiXCR, with one record for every CDR3 protein. Of roughly 96,000 distinct CDR3 sequences in the sample, just over 50% were seen once. The sample taken for sequencing was blood. These receptors originate from a woman between 40 and 55 years old with Graves' hyperthyroidism.

Ten or more counts support this clonotype. V usage is TRBV6-6 and J usage is TRBJ1-1; D ambiguous. The V gene lost 6 bases and the J gene lost 0 bases, with 8 bases spanning the gap. Germline CDR1 reads MNHNY; CDR2 reads SVGAGI (reference sequence). This CDR3 is 13 amino acids long. The CDR3 DNA sequence: TGTGCCAGCAGACGGGGAATGAACACTGAAGCTTTCTTT. Its translation: CASRRGMNTEAFF.

About this clonotype itself: The junction differs from germline at one of its ends, possibly a read error. The chain carries TRBV2 and TRBJ2-2; a weak D match, TRBD2 (7 bases). Per germline, CDR1 SNHLY and CDR2 FYNNEI. This CDR3 has 14 residues. The CDR3 region has the DNA TGTGCCACTGGGGGGGGGCACAACGCCGGGGGGCTGTTTTTT. Residues: CATGGGHNAGGLFF.

In this sample, this clonotype turned up many times. This chain joins TRBV7-9 and TRBJ2-3, with a possible D match to TRBD2 (5 bases). The CDR3 runs to 15 residues. Germline V gene lookup returns CDR1 SEHNR and CDR2 FQNEAQ (reference sequence). Trimming pared 5 bases from V and 0 bases from J, leaving 12 bases between. CDR3 residues: CASSISGISTDTQYF. CDR3 DNA sequence: TGTGCCAGCAGCATCTCGGGGATTAGCACAGATACGCAGTATTTT.

The rearrangement joins TRBV9 to TRBJ1-6; TRBD1 agrees at 9 bases. The germline V gene encodes CDR1 SGDLS and CDR2 YYNGEE. The CDR3 totals 17 residues. The V and J ends lost 4 bases and 2 bases, in that order; junction bases with no gene match: 7. The DNA of the CDR3 is TGTGCCAGCAGCCAGACAGGGGGGGACGCCTATAATTCACCCCTCCACTTT. Translating gives CASSQTGGDAYNSPLHF.

Many counts were recorded for this clonotype. A read error may account for a junction end that differs from germline. The chain couples TRBV20-1 to TRBJ2-7; 15 positions match TRBD2. Germline V gene sequence: CDR1 DFQATT, CDR2 SNEGSKA (reference sequence). CDR3 length equals 16 residues. For the CDR3, the DNA is TGCAGTGCCAGAGGTGGGACTAGCGGGAGGACAGACGAGCAGTACTTC. Its translation: CSARGGTSGRTDEQYF.

The chain uses TRBV20-1 and TRBJ1-2, with 8 nucleotides matching TRBD1. V was pared by 5 bases and J by 6 bases, with 8 bases of the junction left unmatched. CDR3 size: 13 residues. Per the germline V gene, CDR1 is DFQATT and CDR2 is SNEGSKA (reference sequence). The CDR3 reads CSADGQGGNGYTF. The CDR3 bases are TGCAGTGCTGACGGACAGGGAGGGAATGGCTACACCTTC.

This clonotype showed up many times. The V gene is TRBV9, the J gene TRBJ1-2, with D hard to call. V was cut by 4 bases and J by 0 bases, with 7 bases left in between. CDR1 and CDR2 (germline): SGDLS, YYNGEE. The CDR3 has 13 amino acids. The CDR3, as DNA: TGTGCCAGCAGCAAGGAGGCTAACTATGGCTACACCTTC. Its translation: CASSKEANYGYTF. The whole variable domain, remainder taken from reference TRBV9 and TRBJ1-2, is DSGVTQTPKHLITATGQRVTLRCSPRSGDLSVYWYQQSLDQGLQFLIQYYNGEERAKGNILERFSAQQFPDLHSELNLSSLELGDSALYFCASSKEANYGYTFGSGTRLTVV.

Notes on this clonotype: As the CDR3 is not closed by the conserved phenylalanine or tryptophan, this likely results from a read error. The chain recombines TRBV7-7 with TRBJ2-5; the match to TRBD2 covers 8 bases. V lost 3 bases, J lost 7 bases, and 7 bases stayed unmatched. Looked up from germline, CDR1 is SSHAT and CDR2 is FNYEAQ (reference sequence). The CDR3 has 14 amino acids. CDR3 DNA sequence: TGTGCCAGCAGCTTCCGGGGGGGTAGTGGGACCCAGTACCTC. It yields the protein CASSFRGGSGTQYL.

This clonotype was recorded many times. This sequence joins TRBV27 and TRBJ1-6, with D possibly matching TRBD1 (6 bases). CDR3 length equals 14 residues. V was clipped by 6 bases and J by 8 bases, with 14 bases between them. Germline values: CDR1 MNHEY, CDR2 SMNVEV (reference sequence). This CDR3 reads CASRRQDHYSPLHF. For the CDR3, the DNA is TGTGCCAGCAGGCGACAGGACCACTATTCACCCCTCCACTTT.